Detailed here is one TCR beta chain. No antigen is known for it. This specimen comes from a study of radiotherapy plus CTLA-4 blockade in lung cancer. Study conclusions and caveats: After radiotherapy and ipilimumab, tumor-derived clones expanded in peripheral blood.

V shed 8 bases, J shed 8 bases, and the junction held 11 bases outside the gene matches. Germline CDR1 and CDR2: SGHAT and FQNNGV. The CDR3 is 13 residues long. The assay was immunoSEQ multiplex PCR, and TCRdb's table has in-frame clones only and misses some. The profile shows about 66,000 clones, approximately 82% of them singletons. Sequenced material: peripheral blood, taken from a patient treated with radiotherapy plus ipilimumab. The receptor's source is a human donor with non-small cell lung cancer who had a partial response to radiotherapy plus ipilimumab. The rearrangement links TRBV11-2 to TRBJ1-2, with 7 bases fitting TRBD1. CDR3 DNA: TGTGCCAGCGCCGAGGAGGGGGCGCGAGGCTACACCTTC. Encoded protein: CASAEEGARGYTF.